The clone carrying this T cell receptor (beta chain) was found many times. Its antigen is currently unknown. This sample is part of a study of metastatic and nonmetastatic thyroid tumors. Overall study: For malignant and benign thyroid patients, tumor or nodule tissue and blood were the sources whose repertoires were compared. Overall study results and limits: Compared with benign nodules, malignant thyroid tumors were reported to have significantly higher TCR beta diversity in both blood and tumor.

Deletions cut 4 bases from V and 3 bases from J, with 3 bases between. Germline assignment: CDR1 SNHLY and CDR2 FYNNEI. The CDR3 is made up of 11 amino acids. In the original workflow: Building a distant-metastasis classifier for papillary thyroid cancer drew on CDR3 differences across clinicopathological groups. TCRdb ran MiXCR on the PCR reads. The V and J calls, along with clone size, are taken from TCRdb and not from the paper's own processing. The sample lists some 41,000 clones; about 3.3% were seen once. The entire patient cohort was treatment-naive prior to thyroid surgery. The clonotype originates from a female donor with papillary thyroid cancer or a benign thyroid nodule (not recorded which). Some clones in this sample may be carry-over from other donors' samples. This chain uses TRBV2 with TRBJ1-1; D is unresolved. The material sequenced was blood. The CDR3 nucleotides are TGTGCCAGCAGTGGGGACACTGAAGCTTTCTTT. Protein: CASSGDTEAFF.